Listed below are T cell receptor beta chains from one sample, sequenced in a study of beta chain features in type 1 diabetes. This table comes from immunoSEQ multiplex PCR, and its TCRdb copy is limited to in-frame clones, with some not included. The sample has 50,000 to 70,000 clones, approximately 52% seen once. Sequenced material: Tregs from blood. The receptors stem from a woman aged 40 to 55 with type 1 diabetes. CDR3s include the opening cysteine and the closing phenylalanine or tryptophan. The D gene is left open where the match is weak. Size values are once, few and many counts, or a class for expanded clones, and some rows have none.

V,size,J,D,CDR3,DNA
TRBV15,NA,TRBJ1-1,NA,CATTHRGRGNTEAFF,TGTGCCACCACCCACCGGGGCAGGGGGAACACTGAAGCTTTCTTT
TRBV28,NA,TRBJ2-5,NA,CASSWLLEGSSQETQYF,TGTGCCAGCAGTTGGTTGTTGGAGGGCTCGAGCCAAGAGACCCAGTACTTC
TRBV9,NA,TRBJ2-7,TRBD2,CASSSKAGRGIYDKQYF,TGTGCCAGCAGCTCCAAGGCGGGGCGGGGGATCTACGATAAGCAGTACTTC
TRBV18,few,TRBJ1-1,NA,CASSPRSGAGFGGEAFF,TGTGCCAGCTCACCACGGTCCGGCGCAGGGTTTGGTGGTGAAGCTTTCTTT
TRBV6-1,NA,TRBJ2-7,TRBD1,CASSGRDSTYEQYF,TGTGCCAGCAGTGGCCGGGACAGCACCTACGAGCAGTACTTC
TRBV18,NA,TRBJ1-1,TRBD1,CASSLRDRGLMMNTEAFF,TGTGCCAGCTCGCTCCGGGACAGGGGTTTAATGATGAACACTGAAGCTTTCTTT
TRBV7-2,NA,TRBJ1-2,NA,CASSLGRGVNYGYTF,TGTGCCAGCAGCTTAGGCAGGGGCGTGAACTATGGCTACACCTTC
TRBV5-5,NA,TRBJ2-5,NA,CASSLSVSQETQYF,TGTGCCAGCAGCTTAAGCGTTTCGCAAGAGACCCAGTACTTC
TRBV7-3,few,TRBJ2-3,NA,CASNWGGRGDTQYF,TGTGCCAGCAATTGGGGGGGGCGAGGAGATACGCAGTATTTT
TRBV7-2,NA,TRBJ2-5,TRBD1,CASSSDREETQYF,TGTGCCAGCAGCTCGGACAGGGAGGAGACCCAGTACTTC
TRBV7-9,NA,TRBJ1-1,TRBD1,CASSLGTGGRTEAFF,TGTGCCAGCAGCTTAGGGACAGGGGGAAGGACTGAAGCTTTCTTT
TRBV6-5,NA,TRBJ2-5,NA,CASSYSTYYQETQYF,TGTGCCAGCAGTTACTCCACATATTACCAAGAGACCCAGTACTTC
TRBV28,medium-sized,TRBJ2-6,NA,CASRPQGGRANVLTF,TGTGCCAGCAGGCCCCAGGGGGGTAGGGCCAACGTCCTGACTTTC
TRBV28,few,TRBJ2-3,TRBD1,CASSLSRGRDTQYF,TGTGCCAGCAGTTTATCCAGGGGGCGGGATACGCAGTATTTT
TRBV4-1,NA,TRBJ2-7,NA,CASSQTPGSYEQYF,TGCGCCAGCAGCCAGACGCCGGGTTCCTACGAGCAGTACTTC
TRBV7-9,NA,TRBJ1-1,NA,CASSLSLTVNTEAFF,TGTGCCAGCAGCTTATCTCTGACAGTGAACACTGAAGCTTTCTTT
TRBV7-2,few,TRBJ1-1,TRBD1,CASRTGVEAFF,TGTGCCAGCAGAACAGGGGTTGAAGCTTTCTTT
TRBV5-1,NA,TRBJ1-1,NA,CASSLGGRLNTEAFF,TGCGCCAGCAGCTTGGGGGGCCGATTGAACACTGAAGCTTTCTTT
TRBV7-2,NA,TRBJ1-5,NA,CASSSGDSYQPQHF,TGTGCCAGCAGCTCCGGTGACAGCTATCAGCCCCAGCATTTT
TRBV10-3,NA,TRBJ1-2,TRBD1,CAIQGDPYGYTF,TGTGCCATCCAGGGGGACCCCTATGGCTACACCTTC
TRBV7-9,NA,TRBJ2-7,NA,CASSSAYEQYF,TGTGCCAGCAGCTCAGCCTACGAGCAGTACTTC
TRBV9,NA,TRBJ2-2,NA,CASSVAIRVGNTGELFF,TGTGCCAGCAGCGTAGCTATCAGGGTTGGAAACACCGGGGAGCTGTTTTTT
TRBV5-1,NA,TRBJ2-3,TRBD2,CASSWGLETDTQYF,TGCGCCAGCAGCTGGGGACTAGAAACAGATACGCAGTATTTT
TRBV7-2,NA,TRBJ1-1,NA,CASSLQGTQGTEAFF,TGTGCCAGCAGCTTACAGGGAACCCAGGGGACTGAAGCTTTCTTT
TRBV30,once,TRBJ2-2,NA,CAWSRQSNTGELFF,TGTGCCTGGAGTCGACAGTCGAACACCGGGGAGCTGTTTTTT
TRBV7-3,NA,TRBJ2-1,TRBD2,CASSLNPGSGHYNEQFF,TGTGCCAGCAGCTTAAACCCCGGTAGCGGGCATTACAATGAGCAGTTCTTC
TRBV4-2,NA,TRBJ2-5,NA,CASSRLSDRGETQYF,TGTGCCAGCAGCCGGTTGTCGGACAGAGGGGAGACCCAGTACTTC
TRBV4-3,few,TRBJ1-6,NA,CASSDSTGPLHF,TGCGCCAGCAGCGACAGTACAGGACCCCTCCACTTT
TRBV27,NA,TRBJ1-2,NA,CASSPVLGAEYGYTF,TGTGCCAGCAGTCCCGTCCTAGGGGCAGAGTATGGCTACACCTTC
TRBV9,NA,TRBJ2-7,NA,CASSVGPGARYEQYF,TGTGCCAGCAGCGTAGGCCCAGGGGCCCGATACGAGCAGTACTTC
TRBV27,NA,TRBJ2-7,NA,CASSFEAGLIYEQYF,TGTGCCAGCAGTTTTGAGGCAGGGTTGATCTACGAGCAGTACTTC
TRBV6-5,few,TRBJ1-1,NA,CASNIIGGRVAEAFF,TGTGCCAGCAACATTATAGGGGGACGGGTCGCTGAAGCTTTCTTT
TRBV30,NA,TRBJ2-1,NA,CAWGGNEQFF,TGTGCCTGGGGGGGGAATGAGCAGTTCTTC
TRBV6-4,few,TRBJ1-5,NA,CASSVEEDQPQHF,TGTGCCAGCAGTGTAGAGGAGGATCAGCCCCAGCATTTT
TRBV28,NA,TRBJ1-5,NA,CASSLEAGFNQPQHF,TGTGCCAGCAGTTTAGAGGCTGGGTTTAATCAGCCCCAGCATTTT
TRBV4-1,NA,TRBJ2-7,NA,CASSQDGTARGPPYEQYF,TGCGCCAGCAGCCAAGATGGGACTGCGAGGGGACCCCCCTACGAGCAGTACTTC
TRBV2,NA,TRBJ1-5,TRBD1,CASRGTGSNQPQHF,TGTGCCAGCAGGGGGACAGGGAGCAATCAGCCCCAGCATTTT
TRBV5-4,NA,TRBJ1-2,NA,CASSFSQLYGYTF,TGTGCCAGCAGCTTTAGCCAACTCTATGGCTACACCTTC
TRBV30,NA,TRBJ2-2,TRBD1,CAWSPEGQVITGELFF,TGTGCCTGGAGTCCAGAGGGACAGGTGATCACCGGGGAGCTGTTTTTT
TRBV5-1,NA,TRBJ1-2,NA,CASSLAPLRRGYTF,TGCGCCAGCAGCTTGGCGCCCCTACGCCGTGGCTACACCTTC
TRBV6-6,NA,TRBJ2-1,TRBD2,CASSYPASGIGNEQFF,TGTGCCAGCAGTTACCCGGCTAGCGGGATAGGGAATGAGCAGTTCTTC
TRBV5-6,NA,TRBJ1-5,NA,CASSLFQANQPQHF,TGTGCCAGCAGCTTGTTCCAGGCCAATCAGCCCCAGCATTTT
TRBV7-2,NA,TRBJ2-1,TRBD2,CASSLVASGLSYNEQFF,TGTGCCAGCAGCTTAGTGGCTAGCGGTCTCTCCTACAATGAGCAGTTCTTC
TRBV10-3,NA,TRBJ2-2,NA,CALRDTNTGELFF,TGTGCCCTACGGGACACCAACACCGGGGAGCTGTTTTTT
TRBV10-3,NA,TRBJ2-2,NA,CAISEEAENTGELFF,TGTGCCATCAGTGAGGAGGCGGAGAACACCGGGGAGCTGTTTTTT
TRBV30,NA,TRBJ2-6,TRBD1,CAWGGQGARANVLTF,TGTGCCTGGGGGGGACAGGGGGCTCGGGCCAACGTCCTGACTTTC
TRBV28,NA,TRBJ1-3,NA,CASSLAHRGNTIYF,TGTGCCAGCAGTTTAGCGCATAGAGGAAACACCATATATTTT
TRBV7-2,few,TRBJ2-4,TRBD1,CASSPGQPNIQYF,TGTGCCAGCAGCCCGGGACAGCCAAACATTCAGTACTTC
TRBV6-5,NA,TRBJ2-3,NA,CATETGATDTQYF,TGTGCCACTGAGACAGGAGCCACAGATACGCAGTATTTT
TRBV9,NA,TRBJ1-4,NA,CASSGGGATNEKLFF,TGTGCCAGCAGCGGCGGGGGTGCAACTAATGAAAAACTGTTTTTT
TRBV7-9,few,TRBJ2-5,TRBD2,CASSSAGAQYF,TGTGCCAGCAGCTCCGCGGGAGCCCAGTACTTC
TRBV7-9,NA,TRBJ2-5,NA,CASSLRRAETQYF,TGTGCCAGCAGCTTACGCAGGGCAGAGACCCAGTACTTC
TRBV4-2,NA,TRBJ2-7,TRBD1,CASSPPPGQGLYEQYF,TGTGCCAGCAGCCCCCCCCCGGGACAGGGGCTCTACGAGCAGTACTTC
TRBV7-9,medium-sized,TRBJ2-2,TRBD2,CASSPGTTHLAGELFF,TGTGCCAGCAGCCCTGGGACTACCCATCTCGCCGGGGAGCTGTTTTTT
TRBV7-8,NA,TRBJ1-3,TRBD1,CASSPWGQNSGNTIYF,TGTGCCAGCAGCCCCTGGGGACAGAACTCTGGAAACACCATATATTTT
TRBV28,NA,TRBJ2-3,TRBD2,CASSFMSREGDTQYF,TGTGCCAGCAGTTTTATGTCGCGGGAGGGAGATACGCAGTATTTT